A selection of T cell receptor beta chains follows, all from one sample in a study of Ad26.COV2.S vaccination and SARS-CoV-2 variants. Using immunoSEQ multiplex PCR, the repertoire was profiled, and TCRdb retains in-frame clones only, with some absent. The sample lists around 450,000 clones; approximately 88% were seen once. The sample consisted of peripheral blood, taken in a trial of Ad26.COV2.S vaccine versus placebo. These TCRs come from a person between 18 and 60 years old who received the Ad26.COV2.S COVID-19 vaccine or a placebo. Each CDR3 is given with its conserved first and last residue. D genes are given only for firm matches. Clone size is given for some rows only: seen once, a few or many times, or a class if the clone is expanded.

TRBJ2-3,TRBV19,-,-,CASSLVPTDTQYF,TGTGCCAGTAGTTTAGTGCCCACAGATACGCAGTATTTT
TRBJ2-5,TRBV20-1,-,-,CSASLGPLETQYF,TGCAGTGCTAGTTTGGGCCCGTTGGAGACCCAGTACTTC
TRBJ2-5,TRBV6-6,-,-,CASSYPRETQYF,TGTGCCAGCAGTTACCCCCGGGAGACCCAGTACTTC
TRBJ2-1,TRBV4-3,-,-,CASSQDRQWYNEQFF,TGCGCCAGCAGCCAAGATCGCCAGTGGTACAATGAGCAGTTCTTC
TRBJ1-1,TRBV19,-,-,CASSPLPMNTEAFF,TGTGCCAGTAGTCCCCTGCCCATGAACACTGAAGCTTTCTTT
TRBJ2-3,TRBV7-2,once,-,CASTQGGTQYF,TGTGCCAGCACTCAGGGGGGTACGCAGTATTTT
TRBJ1-4,TRBV4-1,-,-,CASSRDLQGATNEKLFF,TGCGCCAGCAGCCGAGACCTACAGGGTGCAACTAATGAAAAACTGTTTTTT
TRBJ1-1,TRBV4-1,-,TRBD1,CASSHPRTGRATEAFF,TGCGCCAGCAGCCACCCCAGGACAGGGAGGGCCACTGAAGCTTTCTTT
TRBJ2-5,TRBV15,-,-,CATSRDPPTQYF,TGTGCCACCAGCAGAGATCCTCCGACCCAGTACTTC
TRBJ1-1,TRBV14,-,-,CASSQVGFWADNTEAFF,TGTGCCAGCAGCCAAGTCGGGTTTTGGGCAGATAACACTGAAGCTTTCTTT
TRBJ1-1,TRBV6-6,-,TRBD1,CASSFPGTGMNTEAFF,TGTGCCAGCAGTTTCCCCGGGACAGGGATGAACACTGAAGCTTTCTTT
TRBJ1-4,TRBV6-6,few,TRBD1,CASSPLPGQGAPTGEKLFF,TGTGCCAGCAGTCCCCTCCCGGGACAGGGGGCCCCCACAGGTGAAAAACTGTTTTTT
TRBJ1-5,TRBV19,-,-,CASRDYSNQPQHF,TGTGCCAGTCGGGACTATAGCAATCAGCCCCAGCATTTT
TRBJ2-3,TRBV11-1,once,-,CASSLNGQGSTDTQYF,TGTGCCAGCAGCTTAAACGGGCAGGGGAGCACAGATACGCAGTATTTT
TRBJ1-2,TRBV27,-,-,CASSTYRDTNYGYTF,TGTGCCAGCAGTACCTACAGGGACACTAACTATGGCTACACCTTC
TRBJ2-2,TRBV3-1/TRBV3-2,few,-,CASRPGGRVDTGELFF,TGTGCCAGCAGGCCTGGGGGCAGGGTGGACACCGGGGAGCTGTTTTTT
TRBJ1-3,TRBV7-2,-,-,CASSLVEGNTIYF,TGTGCCAGCAGCTTAGTCGAGGGAAACACCATATATTTT
TRBJ2-2,TRBV2,-,-,CASSYTAGTGELFF,TGTGCCAGCAGTTACACCGCGGGCACCGGGGAGCTGTTTTTT
TRBJ2-1,TRBV3-1/TRBV3-2,once,-,CASSTRLTNEQFF,TGTGCCAGCAGCACCCGACTGACGAATGAGCAGTTCTTC
TRBJ2-5,TRBV29-1,once,-,CSAIQGFFSQETQYF,TGCAGCGCCATACAGGGCTTCTTTTCCCAAGAGACCCAGTACTTC
TRBJ2-5,TRBV7-9,-,-,CASSLELETQYF,TGTGCCAGCAGCTTAGAATTGGAGACCCAGTACTTC